Listed below are T cell receptor beta chains from one sample, sequenced in a study of CD8+ T cells in alopecia areata. Data came from immunoSEQ multiplex PCR; TCRdb stores just in-frame clones and leaves some out. Among 140,000 to 150,000 clones listed, more than 40% were seen once. The specimen sequenced was CD4+ T cells sorted from blood. These receptors all stem from a human donor with alopecia areata. CDR3s include the opening cysteine and the closing phenylalanine or tryptophan. D genes are given only for firm matches. Clone size is shown for a subset of rows, as once, few, many or a class of expanded clone.

v_gene: TRBV2; j_gene: TRBJ2-4; d_gene: NA; abundance: NA; CDR3nt: TGTGCCAGCAGTGGCCTGGAGGTTACAGGGCTAAGCTTAGCCAAAAACATTCAGTACTTC; CDR3aa: CASSGLEVTGLSLAKNIQYF
v_gene: TRBV7-2; j_gene: TRBJ2-5; d_gene: NA; abundance: NA; CDR3nt: TGTGCCAGCAGCCCCCGGGAAGAGACCCAGTACTTC; CDR3aa: CASSPREETQYF
v_gene: TRBV5-1; j_gene: TRBJ2-5; d_gene: TRBD2; abundance: NA; CDR3nt: TGCGCCAGCAGCCCATGGGCCAGCGGGGTACAAGAGACCCAGTACTTC; CDR3aa: CASSPWASGVQETQYF
v_gene: TRBV18; j_gene: TRBJ1-3; d_gene: NA; abundance: NA; CDR3nt: TGTGCCAGCTCACTCCTGGACTCTGGAAACACCATATATTTT; CDR3aa: CASSLLDSGNTIYF
v_gene: TRBV15; j_gene: TRBJ2-5; d_gene: NA; abundance: NA; CDR3nt: TGTGCCACCAGCAGCCTTACGGCGCCGCCGGAAGAGACCCAGTACTTC; CDR3aa: CATSSLTAPPEETQYF
v_gene: TRBV27; j_gene: TRBJ2-2; d_gene: NA; abundance: NA; CDR3nt: TGTGCCAGCAGTACTCCGGTGGGGAGAACCGCCGGGGAGCTGTTTTTT; CDR3aa: CASSTPVGRTAGELFF
v_gene: TRBV30; j_gene: TRBJ2-3; d_gene: NA; abundance: NA; CDR3nt: TGTGCCTGGAGTCTACCAGATACGCAGTATTTT; CDR3aa: CAWSLPDTQYF
v_gene: TRBV29-1; j_gene: TRBJ2-1; d_gene: NA; abundance: few; CDR3nt: TGCAGCGTTCGGTGGGGCCTTGGGAATGAGCAGTTCTTC; CDR3aa: CSVRWGLGNEQFF
v_gene: TRBV9; j_gene: TRBJ1-2; d_gene: NA; abundance: NA; CDR3nt: TGTGCCAGCAGCGTAGTTTCTGGCACTGGCTACACCTTC; CDR3aa: CASSVVSGTGYTF
v_gene: TRBV29-1; j_gene: TRBJ2-1; d_gene: TRBD2; abundance: few; CDR3nt: TGCAGCGAGACTAGCGGGAGCGGTGAGCAGTTCTTC; CDR3aa: CSETSGSGEQFF
v_gene: TRBV5-4; j_gene: TRBJ2-5; d_gene: NA; abundance: NA; CDR3nt: TGTGCCAGCAGCTCTCTGGAGACCCAGTACTTC; CDR3aa: CASSSLETQYF
v_gene: TRBV29-1; j_gene: TRBJ2-3; d_gene: TRBD1; abundance: few; CDR3nt: TGCAGCGTTCCCTCACAGGGGAGCGCAGATACGCAGTATTTT; CDR3aa: CSVPSQGSADTQYF
v_gene: TRBV7-2; j_gene: TRBJ2-5; d_gene: TRBD1; abundance: NA; CDR3nt: TGTGCCAGCAGCACCTCGACAGGGGCAGAGACCCAGTACTTC; CDR3aa: CASSTSTGAETQYF
v_gene: TRBV5-1; j_gene: TRBJ1-1; d_gene: TRBD1; abundance: NA; CDR3nt: TGCGCCAGCCGGACAGGGGGGAACACTGAAGCTTTCTTT; CDR3aa: CASRTGGNTEAFF
v_gene: TRBV4-1; j_gene: TRBJ2-6; d_gene: NA; abundance: few; CDR3nt: TGCGCCAGCAGCCGGGATTCTGGGGCCAACGTCCTGACTTTC; CDR3aa: CASSRDSGANVLTF
v_gene: TRBV29-1; j_gene: TRBJ1-4; d_gene: NA; abundance: NA; CDR3nt: TGCAGCGCACTTGCGGGAGGGGAAAAACTGTTTTTT; CDR3aa: CSALAGGEKLFF
v_gene: TRBV19; j_gene: TRBJ2-3; d_gene: TRBD2; abundance: medium-sized; CDR3nt: TGTGCCAGTAGTATAGATACTAGCGGGAGAAAGTATTTT; CDR3aa: CASSIDTSGRKYF
v_gene: TRBV27; j_gene: TRBJ2-7; d_gene: NA; abundance: NA; CDR3nt: TGTGCCAGCAGTCCGACGCTCGCGGGACAGACCTACGAGCAGTACTTC; CDR3aa: CASSPTLAGQTYEQYF
v_gene: TRBV5-1; j_gene: TRBJ2-7; d_gene: NA; abundance: once; CDR3nt: TGCGCCAGCAGCTTAACGGGACACATAGCCTACGAGCAGTACTTC; CDR3aa: CASSLTGHIAYEQYF
v_gene: TRBV10-3; j_gene: TRBJ2-1; d_gene: NA; abundance: NA; CDR3nt: TGTGCCACAGGCTCCTACAATGAGCAGTTCTTC; CDR3aa: CATGSYNEQFF
v_gene: TRBV30; j_gene: TRBJ1-2; d_gene: NA; abundance: NA; CDR3nt: TGTGCCTGCAAACGTGAGCTCCGAGGCTACACCTTC; CDR3aa: CACKRELRGYTF
v_gene: TRBV5-1; j_gene: TRBJ1-1; d_gene: NA; abundance: few; CDR3nt: TGCGCCAGCAGCTTGTTTCTTTCGAACACTGAAGCTTTCTTT; CDR3aa: CASSLFLSNTEAFF
v_gene: TRBV2; j_gene: TRBJ2-2; d_gene: NA; abundance: NA; CDR3nt: TGTGCCAGCAGATCAACTATGGGCACCGGGGAGCTGTTTTTT; CDR3aa: CASRSTMGTGELFF
v_gene: TRBV5-4; j_gene: TRBJ2-1; d_gene: TRBD1; abundance: NA; CDR3nt: TGTGCCAGCAGCCCGAGCGGGACAGGGAACAATGAGCAGTTCTTC; CDR3aa: CASSPSGTGNNEQFF
v_gene: TRBV27; j_gene: TRBJ1-1; d_gene: TRBD1; abundance: NA; CDR3nt: TGTGCCAGCAGCGCCGCGACAGGGACAAACACTGAAGCTTTCTTT; CDR3aa: CASSAATGTNTEAFF
v_gene: TRBV15; j_gene: TRBJ1-1; d_gene: NA; abundance: NA; CDR3nt: TGTGCCACCAGCAGAGCGCAGGGGCGCGGGAACACTGAAGCTTTCTTT; CDR3aa: CATSRAQGRGNTEAFF
v_gene: TRBV29-1; j_gene: TRBJ2-7; d_gene: NA; abundance: NA; CDR3nt: TGCAGCGCCTTAGCCTCTCCCCTCTACGAGCAGTACTTC; CDR3aa: CSALASPLYEQYF
v_gene: TRBV5-1; j_gene: TRBJ2-1; d_gene: NA; abundance: NA; CDR3nt: TGCGCCAGCAGCCATTTGACCGGGATCTACAATGAGCAGTTCTTC; CDR3aa: CASSHLTGIYNEQFF
v_gene: TRBV13; j_gene: TRBJ2-7; d_gene: TRBD2; abundance: NA; CDR3nt: TGTGCCAGCAGCTTCCTCAGCGGGAGTGGAGAGCAGTACTTC; CDR3aa: CASSFLSGSGEQYF
v_gene: TRBV4-2; j_gene: TRBJ1-4; d_gene: TRBD1; abundance: NA; CDR3nt: TGTGCCAGCAGCCAAGAGCAAGGGACAGGGATGCAAAAACTGTTTTTT; CDR3aa: CASSQEQGTGMQKLFF
v_gene: TRBV28; j_gene: TRBJ2-5; d_gene: TRBD1; abundance: NA; CDR3nt: TGTGCCAGCAGCATTACGACAGGGTATGGGGAGACCCAGTACTTC; CDR3aa: CASSITTGYGETQYF
v_gene: TRBV5-6; j_gene: TRBJ1-1; d_gene: NA; abundance: NA; CDR3nt: TGTGCCAGCAGCCCCGAACTTGGGAGAACAGAAGCTTTCTTT; CDR3aa: CASSPELGRTEAFF
v_gene: TRBV6-5; j_gene: TRBJ1-2; d_gene: TRBD1; abundance: NA; CDR3nt: TGTGCCAGCAGACGGACAGGGATGGGGGATGGCTACACCTTC; CDR3aa: CASRRTGMGDGYTF
v_gene: TRBV14; j_gene: TRBJ2-7; d_gene: NA; abundance: many; CDR3nt: TGTGCCAGCAGCCACTTCCAATCCTCCTACGAGCAGTACTTC; CDR3aa: CASSHFQSSYEQYF
v_gene: TRBV5-1; j_gene: TRBJ2-1; d_gene: NA; abundance: few; CDR3nt: TGCGCCAGCAGCTTGGAAACACTAAACTACAATGAGCAGTTCTTC; CDR3aa: CASSLETLNYNEQFF
v_gene: TRBV28; j_gene: TRBJ2-7; d_gene: TRBD1; abundance: NA; CDR3nt: TGTGCCAGCAGTTTATCAGGGGGCTTTACCTACGAGCAGTACTTC; CDR3aa: CASSLSGGFTYEQYF
v_gene: TRBV6-1; j_gene: TRBJ2-7; d_gene: NA; abundance: NA; CDR3nt: TGTGCCAGCAGTGAAGCTTTGAATTCCTACGAGCAGTACTTC; CDR3aa: CASSEALNSYEQYF
v_gene: TRBV7-9; j_gene: TRBJ2-5; d_gene: NA; abundance: NA; CDR3nt: TGTGCCAGCAGCCTACTTTCTGGCCCTCAAGAGACCCAGTACTTC; CDR3aa: CASSLLSGPQETQYF
v_gene: TRBV11-3; j_gene: TRBJ2-7; d_gene: NA; abundance: once; CDR3nt: TGTGCCAGCAGCGTCCAGACCTACGAGCAGTACTTC; CDR3aa: CASSVQTYEQYF
v_gene: TRBV7-2; j_gene: TRBJ2-5; d_gene: NA; abundance: NA; CDR3nt: TGTGCCAGCAGCACGTACCAAGAGACCCAGTACTTC; CDR3aa: CASSTYQETQYF
v_gene: TRBV19; j_gene: TRBJ2-3; d_gene: TRBD2; abundance: few; CDR3nt: TGTGCCAGTAGATCCCCGGGACTAGCGCCAGATACGCAGTATTTT; CDR3aa: CASRSPGLAPDTQYF
v_gene: TRBV6-1; j_gene: TRBJ1-5; d_gene: NA; abundance: NA; CDR3nt: TGTGCCAGCAGGGAGGGACAGCCCCAGCATTTT; CDR3aa: CASREGQPQHF
v_gene: TRBV30; j_gene: TRBJ1-5; d_gene: NA; abundance: NA; CDR3nt: TGTGCCTGGAGTCTCGGACAGTACCTCAATCAGCCCCAGCATTTT; CDR3aa: CAWSLGQYLNQPQHF
v_gene: TRBV29-1; j_gene: TRBJ2-5; d_gene: NA; abundance: few; CDR3nt: TGCAGCGTTGTGGGGTACAGAATGGAGACCCAGTACTTC; CDR3aa: CSVVGYRMETQYF
v_gene: TRBV7-9; j_gene: TRBJ2-1; d_gene: TRBD1; abundance: few; CDR3nt: TGTGCCAGCAGCCAAGGGGGCAGTGGGTACAATGAGCAGTTCTTC; CDR3aa: CASSQGGSGYNEQFF
v_gene: TRBV29-1; j_gene: TRBJ1-1; d_gene: TRBD1; abundance: NA; CDR3nt: TGCAGCGTTGAGCGGCGGACAGGGGGCACTGAAGCTTTCTTT; CDR3aa: CSVERRTGGTEAFF
v_gene: TRBV30; j_gene: TRBJ2-2; d_gene: NA; abundance: few; CDR3nt: TGTGCCTGGAGTGATACCGGGGAGCTGTTTTTT; CDR3aa: CAWSDTGELFF
v_gene: TRBV4-1; j_gene: TRBJ1-2; d_gene: NA; abundance: few; CDR3nt: TGCGCCAGCAGCCAAGAGCGGGGAATCGGCTACACCTTC; CDR3aa: CASSQERGIGYTF
v_gene: TRBV6-5; j_gene: TRBJ1-2; d_gene: NA; abundance: NA; CDR3nt: TGTGCCAGCTCTACCTCGAAGGACGGATACTATGGCTACACCTTC; CDR3aa: CASSTSKDGYYGYTF
v_gene: TRBV15; j_gene: TRBJ2-7; d_gene: TRBD1; abundance: NA; CDR3nt: TGTGCCACCAGCAGAGATGGCGGACAGGGTGACTACGAGCAGTACTTC; CDR3aa: CATSRDGGQGDYEQYF
v_gene: TRBV29-1; j_gene: TRBJ1-1; d_gene: NA; abundance: NA; CDR3nt: TGCAGCGTTGTACGGACGAACACTGAAGCTTTCTTT; CDR3aa: CSVVRTNTEAFF
v_gene: TRBV5-1; j_gene: TRBJ2-7; d_gene: NA; abundance: NA; CDR3nt: TGCGCCAGCAGCTTGGGACAAAGGGACGAGCAGTACTTC; CDR3aa: CASSLGQRDEQYF
v_gene: TRBV29-1; j_gene: TRBJ2-7; d_gene: TRBD1; abundance: NA; CDR3nt: TGCAGCGTTGAAAGCCAGGGGGTCTACGAGCAGTACTTC; CDR3aa: CSVESQGVYEQYF